Below are 22 T cell receptor beta chains sequenced from a single sample in a study of cytomegalovirus exposure and HLA in healthy donors. Use of 60 Vbeta and 13 Jbeta primers characterized the PCR. Here immunoSEQ multiplex PCR was the method, and the copy in TCRdb shows in-frame clones only, minus some. This sample carries over 100,000 clones, 55% to 80% of them seen once, and the ten largest clones take around 2.2%. Material: PBMCs. These TCRs come from a woman in her twenties or thirties in good health and CMV-seronegative.

The rearrangement links TRBV5-1 to TRBJ2-5, with D possibly being TRBD2 (6 bases). The V gene lost 4 bases and the J gene lost 4 bases, with 14 bases spanning the gap. Germline loops: CDR1 SGHRS, CDR2 YFSETQ. The CDR3 has 14 amino acids. The DNA for the CDR3 is TGCGCCAGCAGCGCCGCGGGGTCGGCAGAGACCCAGTACTTC. Translation: CASSAAGSAETQYF. The full variable domain, completed using reference TRBV5-1 and TRBJ2-5, is KAGVTQTPRYLIKTRGQQVTLSCSPISGHRSVSWYQQTPGQGLQFLFEYFSETQRNKGNFPGRFSGRQFSNSRSEMNVSTLELGDSALYLCASSAAGSAETQYFGPGTRLLVL.

The gene calls are TRBV7-6 and TRBJ2-1; 7 bases agree with TRBD2. CDR1 is SGHVS, CDR2 FNYEAQ, per germline. The CDR3 loop spans 17 amino acids. V lost 2 bases to trimming and J lost 5 bases; unmatched junction nucleotides: 12. CDR3 bases: TGTGCCAGCAGCTTACGAGGTGAGGGAGGGCCGGACAATGAGCAGTTCTTC. Translating it yields CASSLRGEGGPDNEQFF.

This clone has only one observation. In DNA form, the CDR3 reads TGTGCCAGCAGCCGGACAGGGGGTCTCGCCTTTAATGAAAAACTGTTTTTT. Encoded protein: CASSRTGGLAFNEKLFF. The chain has TRBV9 and TRBJ1-4; TRBD1 aligns across 10 bases. This CDR3 comprises 17 residues. CDR1 is SGDLS and CDR2 is YYNGEE in the germline V gene. V shed 4 bases and J 4 bases; nucleotides not matched to a gene: 10.

Here the CDR3 reads CASSRYQGAREAFF. Here the CDR3 DNA reads TGTGCCAGCAGTCGATATCAGGGGGCGCGGGAAGCTTTCTTT. The rearrangement joins TRBV6-5 to TRBJ1-1; TRBD1 aligns across 8 bases. In germline, CDR1 is MNHEY, CDR2 SVGAGI. CDR3 length equals 14 residues. J gave up 8 bases and V 5 bases, and 10 bases lay outside the gene matches.

In its sample, this clone was seen a few times. J is TRBJ2-7 and V is TRBV5-6, with TRBD1 as a possible D gene (5 bases). CDR1 SGHDT and CDR2 YYEEEE come from the germline V gene. The CDR3 runs to 13 residues. V lost 6 bases and J lost 1, with 11 bases in between. Here the CDR3 reads CASTLSGSYEQYF. CDR3 bases: TGTGCCAGCACTCTCTCAGGGTCCTACGAGCAGTACTTC.

The chain links TRBV9 to TRBJ2-3, with 9 bases lining up with TRBD2. The trim removed 4 bases at V and 8 bases at J, leaving 2 bases unmatched. The CDR3 loop spans 12 amino acids. Looked up from germline, CDR1 is SGDLS and CDR2 is YYNGEE. The CDR3 DNA reads as TGTGCCAGCAGCACACTAGCGGGTACGCAGTATTTT. Protein: CASSTLAGTQYF.

This clone was counted only a few times. V and J are TRBV15 and TRBJ1-1; TRBD1 is a possible D gene (5 bases). The germline gives CDR1 LNHNV, CDR2 YYDKDF (reference sequence). This CDR3 spans 15 amino acids. Trimming removed 3 bases at V and 2 bases at J, with 13 bases between. This CDR3 is CATSSERGVNTEAFF. DNA for the CDR3: TGTGCCACCAGCAGTGAGCGGGGGGTCAACACTGAAGCTTTCTTT.

There are a few counts of this clone. The chain joins TRBV30 to TRBJ1-2; D is perhaps TRBD1 (5 bases). Germline CDR1 GTSNPN, CDR2 SVGIG (reference sequence). The CDR3 totals 13 residues. The germline V and J ends were trimmed by 1 base and 5 bases, with 11 bases remaining between them. Here the CDR3 reads CAWSGRTQYGYTF. CDR3 in DNA: TGTGCCTGGAGTGGCAGGACACAGTATGGCTACACCTTC.

This clone was detected only a few times. CDR3 coding DNA: TGTGCCAGCAGCACCAAGACAGGGTCAAAGACCCAGTACTTC. Translated, it gives CASSTKTGSKTQYF. This sequence joins TRBV5-6 and TRBJ2-5, with 7 bases matching TRBD1. Germline V gives CDR1 SGHDT, CDR2 YYEEEE. This CDR3 spans 14 amino acids. V trimming: 4 bases; J trimming: 6 bases; junction bases outside the gene matches: 9.

This clone was seen just once. The chain recombines TRBV10-3 with TRBJ1-2, with a weak D call TRBD1 (6 bases). V lost 3 bases and J lost 0, with 20 bases in between. Germline-derived CDR1 and CDR2 are ENHRY and SYGVKD. This CDR3 contains 18 residues. CDR3: CAISDTTNRARANYGYTF. In DNA, the CDR3 is TGTGCCATCAGTGATACCACTAACAGGGCCAGAGCTAACTATGGCTACACCTTC.

V usage is TRBV6-1 and J usage is TRBJ2-5; D remains ambiguous. Germline V gene lookup returns CDR1 MNHNS and CDR2 SASEGT. V was cut by 5 bases and J by 5 bases, with 12 bases left in between. The CDR3 is made up of 13 amino acids. The CDR3 loop is CASSSIPQETQYF. CDR3 in DNA: TGTGCCAGCAGTAGTATTCCGCAGGAGACCCAGTACTTC.

This rearrangement joins TRBV28 to TRBJ2-5; the D gene is possibly TRBD1 (5 bases). The ends were cut back, 8 bases at V and 4 bases at J, with 11 bases in the middle. Per the germline V gene, CDR1 is MDHEN and CDR2 is SYDVKM. There are 12 residues in the CDR3. The CDR3 loop is CASGQGSETQYF. The CDR3 nucleotides read TGTGCCAGCGGGCAGGGCTCAGAGACCCAGTACTTC. Filled out from reference TRBV28 and TRBJ2-5, the complete variable domain reads DVKVTQSSRYLVKRTGEKVFLECVQDMDHENMFWYRQDPGLGLRLIYFSYDVKMKEKGDIPEGYSVSREKKERFSLILESASTNQTSMYLCASGQGSETQYFGPGTRLLVL.

This clone came up a few times. CDR3 nucleotide sequence: TGTGCCAGTAGTCCGCAGGGCAGAGAGACCCAGTACTTC. Translating gives CASSPQGRETQYF. This chain connects TRBV19 to TRBJ2-5; tentative D call: TRBD1 (5 bases). Between the trimmed V and J ends, which lost 5 bases and 4 bases, there was a span of 11 bases. This CDR3 is 13 amino acids long. Germline V gene sequence: CDR1 LNHDA, CDR2 SQIVND (reference sequence).

CDR3 DNA sequence: TGTGCCAGCAGCCCCCGGAGGACGTGGACCGGGGAGCTGTTTTTT. Protein: CASSPRRTWTGELFF. The chain is built from TRBV9 and TRBJ2-2; perhaps TRBD2 as D (5 bases). Germline values: CDR1 SGDLS, CDR2 YYNGEE. The CDR3 runs 15 residues. Trimming took 4 bases from V and 5 from J, leaving 15 bases between them.

The table lists this clone with a few counts. The chain combines TRBV18 with TRBJ1-3; D gene unclear. Trimming left V 0 bases short and J 2 bases short, with 5 bases between. Germline loops: CDR1 KGHSH, CDR2 LQKENI. The length of the CDR3 is 14 residues. Here the CDR3 reads CASSPPTAGNTIYF. The CDR3 bases are TGTGCCAGCTCACCACCTACAGCTGGAAACACCATATATTTT.

The rearrangement joins TRBV4-1 to TRBJ2-1; 11 bases map to TRBD2. J was trimmed by 5 bases and V by 6 bases; bases with no gene match: 9. Germline lookup yields CDR1 MGHRA and CDR2 YSYEKL. The CDR3 covers 16 residues. CDR3 sequence (DNA): TGCGCCAGCAGATTTAGCGGGAGGGCGGAGGACAATGAGCAGTTCTTC. Translating gives CASRFSGRAEDNEQFF.

The chain is built from TRBV28 and TRBJ2-3; 12 bases map to TRBD2. CDR3 length equals 19 residues. V lost 3 bases, J lost 0 bases, and 10 bases stayed unmatched. Germline V gene data show CDR1 as MDHEN and CDR2 as SYDVKM. In DNA, the CDR3 is TGTGCCAGCAGTTTCCAGACTAGCGGGAGTCTGGGTAGCACAGATACGCAGTATTTT. Protein: CASSFQTSGSLGSTDTQYF.

This chain uses TRBV2 with TRBJ2-7; TRBD2 agrees at 10 bases. Germline lookup yields CDR1 SNHLY and CDR2 FYNNEI. This CDR3 has 14 residues. V was pared by 5 bases and J by 3 bases, with 4 bases of the junction left unmatched. In DNA, the CDR3 is TGTGCCAGCAGTACCGGGACTAGCGACTACGAGCAGTACTTC. Protein: CASSTGTSDYEQYF. Full variable domain (missing parts from reference TRBV2 and TRBJ2-7): EPEVTQTPSHQVTQMGQEVILRCVPISNHLYFYWYRQILGQKVEFLVSFYNNEISEKSEIFDDQFSVERPDGSNFTLKIRSTKLEDSAMYFCASSTGTSDYEQYFGPGTRLTVT.

The chain carries TRBV9 and TRBJ2-3; TRBD1 matches 9 bases. Germline V CDR1 and CDR2: SGDLS, YYNGEE. The junction had 6 bases not matched to a gene; V was cut back by 3 bases and J by 4 bases. The CDR3 contains 15 residues. This CDR3 reads CASSAGQGRSDTQYF. CDR3 in DNA: TGTGCCAGCAGCGCGGGACAGGGTAGGTCAGATACGCAGTATTTT. The variable domain in full, completed from reference TRBV9 and TRBJ2-3, reads DSGVTQTPKHLITATGQRVTLRCSPRSGDLSVYWYQQSLDQGLQFLIQYYNGEERAKGNILERFSAQQFPDLHSELNLSSLELGDSALYFCASSAGQGRSDTQYFGPGTRLTVL.

This chain links TRBV19 with TRBJ2-5; 10 bases are shared with TRBD1. The CDR3 contains 16 residues. Germline V lookup: CDR1 LNHDA, CDR2 SQIVND (reference sequence). V lost 5 bases, J lost 0 bases, and 6 bases stayed unmatched. This chain's CDR3 is CASSRRTGGNQETQYF. DNA for the CDR3: TGTGCCAGTAGTCGGCGGACAGGGGGTAACCAAGAGACCCAGTACTTC.

V usage is TRBV7-8 and J usage is TRBJ2-3, with D perhaps matching TRBD2 (6 bases). The germline gives CDR1 SGHVS, CDR2 FQNEAQ. The V end was cut by 2 bases, the J end by 0 bases, with 9 bases between. This CDR3 is 15 amino acids long. DNA of the CDR3: TGTGCCAGCAGCTTACTGGGACTCAGCACAGATACGCAGTATTTT. Translating it yields CASSLLGLSTDTQYF. Variable domain in full (rest from reference TRBV7-8 and TRBJ2-3): GAGVSQSPRYKVAKRGQDVALRCDPISGHVSLFWYQQALGQGPEFLTYFQNEAQLDKSGLPSDRFFAERPEGSVSTLKIQRTQQEDSAVYLCASSLLGLSTDTQYFGPGTRLTVL.

The chain links TRBV2 to TRBJ2-5, with D perhaps TRBD1 (6 bases). Germline assignment: CDR1 SNHLY and CDR2 FYNNEI. The CDR3 has 13 amino acids. V lost 4 bases, J lost 3 bases, and 9 bases lay in between. CDR3 nucleotides: TGTGCCAGCAGTGCTGAGGGGGAAGAGACCCAGTACTTC. This sequence encodes CASSAEGEETQYF. Full variable domain (rest looked up from reference TRBV2 and TRBJ2-5): EPEVTQTPSHQVTQMGQEVILRCVPISNHLYFYWYRQILGQKVEFLVSFYNNEISEKSEIFDDQFSVERPDGSNFTLKIRSTKLEDSAMYFCASSAEGEETQYFGPGTRLLVL.